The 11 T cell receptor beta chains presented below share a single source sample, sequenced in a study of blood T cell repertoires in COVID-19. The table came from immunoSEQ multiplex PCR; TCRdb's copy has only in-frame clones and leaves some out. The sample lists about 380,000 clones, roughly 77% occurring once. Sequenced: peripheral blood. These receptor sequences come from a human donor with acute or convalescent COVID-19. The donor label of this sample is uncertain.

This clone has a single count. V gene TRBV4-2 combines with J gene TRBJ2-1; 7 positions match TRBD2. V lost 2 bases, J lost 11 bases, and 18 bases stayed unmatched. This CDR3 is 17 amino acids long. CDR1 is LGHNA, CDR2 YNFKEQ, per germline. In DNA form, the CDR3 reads TGTGCCAGCAGCCAACAAACAATCGGGCGGGAGACAACTAAGCAGTTCTTC. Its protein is CASSQQTIGRETTKQFF.

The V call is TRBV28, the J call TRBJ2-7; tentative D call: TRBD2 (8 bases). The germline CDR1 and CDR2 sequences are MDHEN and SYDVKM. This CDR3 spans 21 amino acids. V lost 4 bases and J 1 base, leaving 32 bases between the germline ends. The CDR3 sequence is CASSSVWDRFRGGPQSYEQYF. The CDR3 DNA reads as TGTGCCAGCAGTTCGGTTTGGGACAGATTTCGCGGGGGGCCCCAATCCTACGAGCAGTACTTC.

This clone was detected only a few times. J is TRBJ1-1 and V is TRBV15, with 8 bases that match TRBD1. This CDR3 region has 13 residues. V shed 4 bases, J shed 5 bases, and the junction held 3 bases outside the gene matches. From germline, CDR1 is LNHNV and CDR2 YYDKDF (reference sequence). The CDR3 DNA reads TGTGCCACCAGCACAACAGGGGGAACTGAAGCTTTCTTT. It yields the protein CATSTTGGTEAFF.

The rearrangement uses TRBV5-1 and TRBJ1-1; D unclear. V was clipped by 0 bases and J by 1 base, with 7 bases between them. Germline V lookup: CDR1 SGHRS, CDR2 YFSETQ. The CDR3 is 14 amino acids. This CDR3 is CASSLVPKNTEAFF. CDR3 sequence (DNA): TGCGCCAGCAGCTTGGTCCCAAAGAACACTGAAGCTTTCTTT.

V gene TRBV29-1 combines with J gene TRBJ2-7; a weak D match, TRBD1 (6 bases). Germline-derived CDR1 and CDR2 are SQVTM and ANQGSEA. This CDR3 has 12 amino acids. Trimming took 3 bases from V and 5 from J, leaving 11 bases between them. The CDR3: CSVEGARHEQYF. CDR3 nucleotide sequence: TGCAGCGTTGAGGGGGCGCGCCACGAGCAGTACTTC.

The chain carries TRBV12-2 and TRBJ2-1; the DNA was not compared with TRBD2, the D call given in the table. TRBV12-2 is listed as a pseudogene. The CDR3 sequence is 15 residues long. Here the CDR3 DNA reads TGTGCAAGTCGCCCCTCTCCTGCGCGGGCCAATGAGCAGTTCTTC. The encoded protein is CASRPSPARANEQFF.

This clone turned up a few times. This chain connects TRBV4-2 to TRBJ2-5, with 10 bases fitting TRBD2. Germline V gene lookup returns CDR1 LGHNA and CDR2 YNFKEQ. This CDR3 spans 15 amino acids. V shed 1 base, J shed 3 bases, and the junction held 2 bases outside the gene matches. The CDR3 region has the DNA TGTGCCAGCAGCCAAGGAGCGGGGGGGGAAGAGACCCAGTACTTC. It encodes CASSQGAGGEETQYF.

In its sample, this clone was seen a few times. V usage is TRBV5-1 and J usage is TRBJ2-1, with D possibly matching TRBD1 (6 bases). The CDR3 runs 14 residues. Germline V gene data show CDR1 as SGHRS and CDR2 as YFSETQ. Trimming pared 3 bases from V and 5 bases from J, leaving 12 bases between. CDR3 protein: CASSSGQTNNEQFF. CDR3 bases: TGCGCCAGCAGCTCTGGACAGACTAACAATGAGCAGTTCTTC.

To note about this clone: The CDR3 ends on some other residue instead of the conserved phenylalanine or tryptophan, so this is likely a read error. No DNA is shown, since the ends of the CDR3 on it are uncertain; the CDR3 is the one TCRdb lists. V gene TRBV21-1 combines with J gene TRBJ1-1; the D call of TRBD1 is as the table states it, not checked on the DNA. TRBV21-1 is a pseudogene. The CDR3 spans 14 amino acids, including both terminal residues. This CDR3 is CASSKGFSPGQRRV.

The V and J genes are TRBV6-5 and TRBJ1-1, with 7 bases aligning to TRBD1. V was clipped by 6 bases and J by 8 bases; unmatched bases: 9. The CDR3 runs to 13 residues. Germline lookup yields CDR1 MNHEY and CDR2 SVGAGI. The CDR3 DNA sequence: TGTGCCAGCAGCCTCGATCGGACAGGAGAAGCTTTCTTT. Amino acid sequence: CASSLDRTGEAFF.

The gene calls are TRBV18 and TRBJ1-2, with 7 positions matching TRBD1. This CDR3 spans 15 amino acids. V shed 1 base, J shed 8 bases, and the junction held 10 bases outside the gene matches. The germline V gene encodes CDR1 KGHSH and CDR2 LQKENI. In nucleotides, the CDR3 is TGTGCCAGCTCACCACAGAACAGGGGAAACATCGGCTACACCTTC. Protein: CASSPQNRGNIGYTF.